Shown below are 16 T cell receptor beta chains from a single sample sequenced in a study of blood T cell repertoires in COVID-19. Clones were read by immunoSEQ multiplex PCR, and TCRdb kept only the in-frame ones, dropping some. Of almost 200,000 clones listed, approximately 86% are singletons. Source material: peripheral blood. All receptors come from a man in his sixties with COVID-19, enrolled during active disease.

The rearrangement links TRBV7-9 to TRBJ2-7, with 10 nucleotides matching TRBD1. V dropped 6 bases and J dropped 3; count of bases not matched to a gene: 5. CDR1 is SEHNR, CDR2 FQNEAQ, per germline (reference sequence). The CDR3 is made up of 14 amino acids. In nucleotides, the CDR3 is TGTGCCAGCAGTTCCCGGGACAGGGGCTACGAGCAGTACTTC. Translating it yields CASSSRDRGYEQYF.

This clone occurred once. This chain uses TRBV25-1 with TRBJ1-5; 7 bases line up with TRBD1. Per germline, CDR1 MGHDK and CDR2 SYGVNS. The CDR3 is 14 amino acids. Trimming at V came to 4 bases and at J to 3 bases, leaving 3 bases not matched to a gene. The DNA of the CDR3 is TGTGCCAGCAGTGGACAGGGCCTCAATCAGCCCCAGCATTTT. Translating it yields CASSGQGLNQPQHF.

This clone was found a few times. This sequence joins TRBV27 and TRBJ1-5; 7 bases map to TRBD1. CDR1 and CDR2 from the germline V gene are MNHEY and SMNVEV (reference sequence). The CDR3 covers 15 residues. Trimming took 6 bases from V and 2 from J; bases not matched to a gene: 7. The CDR3 DNA follows: TGTGCCAGCAGCCGGGACAGCAGAGGCAATCAGCCCCAGCATTTT. Amino acid sequence: CASSRDSRGNQPQHF.

V and J are TRBV28 and TRBJ1-5, with TRBD1 as a possible D gene (5 bases). CDR1 is MDHEN and CDR2 is SYDVKM in the germline V gene. The CDR3 is 16 residues long. V lost 1 base and J 2 bases, leaving 12 bases between the germline ends. This chain's CDR3 is CASSLYRRVGNQPQHF. CDR3 DNA sequence: TGTGCCAGCAGTTTATATCGCAGGGTGGGCAATCAGCCCCAGCATTTT.

V is TRBV7-9 and J is TRBJ1-2; TRBD1 agrees at 7 bases. Germline lookup yields CDR1 SEHNR and CDR2 FQNEAQ (reference sequence). Losses at the gene ends were 5 bases for V and 6 bases for J; bases not matched to a gene: 6. CDR3 length: 13 amino acids. Here the CDR3 reads CASSLRDRDGYTF. For the CDR3, the DNA is TGTGCCAGCAGCCTCCGGGACAGAGATGGCTACACCTTC.

Concerning this clone: This specimen includes other DNA sequences encoding the same CDR3. The V gene is TRBV27, the J gene TRBJ1-1, with a weak D call TRBD1 (5 bases). The length of the CDR3 is 13 residues. The V gene's germline CDR1 is MNHEY and CDR2 SMNVEV (reference sequence). V lost 6 bases to trimming and J lost 1 base, with 9 bases between them. CDR3 amino acids: CASSLQENTEAFF. CDR3 coding DNA: TGTGCCAGCAGCCTACAGGAGAACACTGAAGCTTTCTTT.

The chain is built from TRBV4-3 and TRBJ1-4; possible D gene TRBD1, 6 bases. CDR3 length equals 15 residues. CDR1 and CDR2 (germline): LGHNA, YSLEER. The ends were cut back, 4 bases at V and 3 bases at J, with 12 bases in the middle. The CDR3, as DNA: TGCGCCAGCAGCCCCCCAGGGGTCTCTAATGAAAAACTGTTTTTT. Residues: CASSPPGVSNEKLFF.

This chain connects TRBV7-2 to TRBJ1-5; D unclear. This CDR3 spans 12 amino acids. The germline V gene has CDR1 SGHTA and CDR2 FQGNSA. V dropped 7 bases and J dropped 9 bases, with 13 bases sitting between them. Here the CDR3 reads CASNEGRGPQHF. The CDR3 nucleotides are TGTGCCAGCAACGAAGGGCGGGGGCCCCAGCATTTT.

The chain employs TRBV7-9 and TRBJ1-2; 8 positions match TRBD1. From germline, CDR1 is SEHNR and CDR2 FQNEAQ (reference sequence). This CDR3 is built from 16 residues. Trimming took 2 bases from V and 4 from J; bases not matched to a gene: 9. The CDR3, as DNA: TGTGCCAGCAGCTTAACGGGCAGGGGGCTTACCTATGGCTACACCTTC. Translation gives CASSLTGRGLTYGYTF.

The rearrangement links TRBV6-1 to TRBJ1-1; 8 bases are a match to TRBD1. The V segment lost 7 bases and the J segment 7 bases; nucleotides outside the gene matches: 8. This CDR3 region has 13 residues. The germline V gene has CDR1 MNHNS and CDR2 SASEGT. The CDR3 loop is CASTRTGFDEAFF. DNA for the CDR3: TGTGCCAGCACCCGGACAGGGTTTGATGAAGCTTTCTTT.

The genes are TRBV7-9 and TRBJ1-1; a weak D match, TRBD1 (6 bases). V lost 5 bases and J lost 4, with 17 bases in between. The germline V gene has CDR1 SEHNR and CDR2 FQNEAQ (reference sequence). The CDR3 contains 15 residues. Written as DNA, the CDR3 is TGTGCCAGCAGCGTTGCGGCAGGGGTTGGCACTGAAGCTTTCTTT. Translating gives CASSVAAGVGTEAFF.

The rearrangement joins TRBV18 to TRBJ1-3, with no clear D. The CDR3 contains 15 residues. CDR1 and CDR2 (germline): KGHSH, LQKENI. Trimming stripped 1 base from V and 0 bases from J, with 7 bases between. DNA for the CDR3: TGTGCCAGCTCACCACAGCTCCCCTCTGGAAACACCATATATTTT. Translation gives CASSPQLPSGNTIYF.

The chain joins TRBV7-9 to TRBJ2-5, with 7 nucleotides matching TRBD1. Germline trimming cut 5 bases from V and 5 bases from J; bases unmatched to any gene: 8. From germline, CDR1 is SEHNR and CDR2 FQNEAQ (reference sequence). The CDR3 loop spans 14 amino acids. The CDR3 coding sequence is TGTGCCAGCAGCGACAGGGTCCAGGGGGAGACCCAGTACTTC. Protein product: CASSDRVQGETQYF.

This clone is a singleton in its sample. This sequence joins TRBV6-2 or TRBV6-3 and TRBJ1-1; weak D call: TRBD1 (6 bases). The CDR3 runs 14 residues. The germline V and J ends were trimmed by 4 bases and 10 bases, with 19 bases remaining between them. The germline V gene encodes CDR1 MNHEY and CDR2 SVGEGT. CDR3 amino acids: CASSSLGHGAGAFF. DNA for the CDR3: TGTGCCAGCAGTTCTCTGGGACATGGGGCCGGAGCTTTCTTT.

The chain recombines TRBV10-1 with TRBJ1-6, with 8 bases identical to TRBD1. Germline CDR1 WNHNN, CDR2 SYGVQD (reference sequence). The CDR3 is 14 amino acids. Germline trimming cut 0 bases from V and 10 bases from J; bases unmatched to any gene: 2. The CDR3 DNA reads TGCGCCAGCAGTGAGTCGAGACAGGGGTCACCCCTCCACTTT. As protein: CASSESRQGSPLHF.

This clone occurred a few times. The rearrangement links TRBV19 to TRBJ1-1; maybe TRBD1 (6 bases). Trimming stripped 1 base from V and 1 base from J, with 10 bases between. The length of the CDR3 is 15 residues. CDR1 LNHDA and CDR2 SQIVND come from the germline V gene (reference sequence). The CDR3 loop reads CASSIVEGENTEAFF. The DNA for the CDR3 is TGTGCCAGTAGTATAGTTGAGGGGGAGAACACTGAAGCTTTCTTT.